The rows below give T cell receptor beta chains drawn from one sample of a study of blood T cell repertoires in COVID-19. Produced via immunoSEQ multiplex PCR; TCRdb's table is partial and in-frame only. The sample lists under 200,000 clones, approximately 88% seen once, with 8% to 9.5% in the top ten. The sequencing sample was made of peripheral blood. All receptors derive from an elderly woman with active or convalescent COVID-19. CDR3s include the opening cysteine and the closing phenylalanine or tryptophan. The D gene is left open where the match is weak. Only part of the rows carry a size: once, few, many, or a class if the clone is expanded.

J: TRBJ1-3; D: -; length: 13; V: TRBV12-3/TRBV12-4; size: -; CDR3: CASKIESGNTIYF; DNA: TGTGCCAGCAAGATTGAGTCCGGAAACACCATATATTTT
J: TRBJ2-1; D: TRBD1; length: 15; V: TRBV5-1; size: -; CDR3: CASSLGQGVYNEQFF; DNA: TGCGCCAGCAGCTTAGGACAGGGGGTTTACAATGAGCAGTTCTTC
J: TRBJ1-4; D: -; length: 15; V: TRBV6-5; size: -; CDR3: CASSYSARVGEKLFF; DNA: TGTGCCAGCAGTTACTCTGCCAGGGTAGGGGAAAAACTGTTTTTT
J: TRBJ2-7; D: -; length: 14; V: TRBV2; size: -; CDR3: CASSGGTADREQYF; DNA: TGTGCCAGCAGTGGCGGGACAGCGGACAGGGAGCAGTACTTC
J: TRBJ2-7; D: TRBD1; length: 18; V: TRBV4-3; size: once; CDR3: CASSQKTGTGVASYEQYF; DNA: TGCGCCAGCAGCCAGAAAACCGGGACAGGGGTGGCATCCTACGAGCAGTACTTC
J: TRBJ2-7; D: TRBD2; length: 15; V: TRBV9; size: -; CDR3: CASSPLGGSSYEQYF; DNA: TGTGCCAGCAGCCCCTTGGGGGGGAGCTCCTACGAGCAGTACTTC
J: TRBJ1-6; D: -; length: 17; V: TRBV27; size: -; CDR3: CASSLSGPRVGGSPLHF; DNA: TGTGCCAGCAGTTTATCGGGCCCCAGGGTCGGGGGTTCACCCCTCCACTTT
J: TRBJ1-1; D: -; length: 15; V: TRBV19; size: -; CDR3: CASSTTASMNTEAFF; DNA: TGTGCCAGTAGTACAACAGCATCAATGAACACTGAAGCTTTCTTT
J: TRBJ1-1; D: TRBD1; length: 15; V: TRBV19; size: -; CDR3: CASSFTGGAHTEAFF; DNA: TGTGCCAGTAGTTTTACAGGGGGCGCCCACACTGAAGCTTTCTTT
J: TRBJ1-1; D: -; length: 13; V: TRBV9; size: -; CDR3: CAGSTGIGTEAFF; DNA: TGTGCCGGAAGCACAGGGATCGGCACTGAAGCTTTCTTT
J: TRBJ2-1; D: -; length: 15; V: TRBV11-2; size: -; CDR3: CASSWAEGAYNEQFF; DNA: TGTGCCAGCAGCTGGGCGGAGGGGGCGTACAATGAGCAGTTCTTC
J: TRBJ1-2; D: TRBD1; length: 15; V: TRBV27; size: -; CDR3: CASSSGQGPNYGYTF; DNA: TGTGCCAGCAGTTCGGGACAGGGCCCAAACTATGGCTACACCTTC
J: TRBJ2-1; D: TRBD2; length: 19; V: TRBV11-3; size: -; CDR3: CASSLRDSGGMNSYNEQFF; DNA: TGTGCCAGCAGCTTACGGGATAGCGGGGGCATGAACTCCTACAATGAGCAGTTCTTC
J: TRBJ2-2; D: TRBD1; length: 15; V: TRBV10-3; size: -; CDR3: CAISAGQGRTGELFF; DNA: TGTGCCATCAGTGCGGGACAGGGGAGGACCGGGGAGCTGTTTTTT
J: TRBJ2-1; D: TRBD1; length: 12; V: TRBV19; size: -; CDR3: CASSLRGHEQFF; DNA: TGTGCCAGTAGCCTCAGGGGGCATGAGCAGTTCTTC
J: TRBJ2-4; D: TRBD1; length: 12; V: TRBV30; size: -; CDR3: CAWSVDRDIQYF; DNA: TGTGCCTGGAGCGTTGACAGGGACATTCAGTACTTC
J: TRBJ2-7; D: TRBD1; length: 16; V: TRBV27; size: -; CDR3: CASSPLPGQGIYEQYF; DNA: TGTGCCAGCAGTCCTCTGCCGGGACAGGGGATCTACGAGCAGTACTTC
J: TRBJ1-2; D: -; length: 17; V: TRBV3-1/TRBV3-2; size: -; CDR3: CASSQGPRWTANYGYTF; DNA: TGTGCCAGCAGCCAAGGCCCAAGGTGGACAGCTAACTATGGCTACACCTTC
J: TRBJ1-1; D: TRBD1; length: 14; V: TRBV9; size: -; CDR3: CASSARDRNTEAFF; DNA: TGTGCCAGCAGCGCCCGGGACAGGAACACTGAAGCTTTCTTT
J: TRBJ2-1; D: TRBD1; length: 15; V: TRBV6-6; size: -; CDR3: CASSYPRDRDDEQFF; DNA: TGTGCCAGCAGTTACCCCCGGGACAGGGACGATGAGCAGTTCTTC
J: TRBJ1-1; D: -; length: 14; V: TRBV2; size: -; CDR3: CASSVDSLNTEAFF; DNA: TGTGCCAGCAGTGTCGACAGCTTGAACACTGAAGCTTTCTTT
J: TRBJ1-3; D: TRBD1; length: 16; V: TRBV9; size: -; CDR3: CASSTPTGTSGNTIYF; DNA: TGTGCCAGCAGCACCCCGACAGGGACCTCTGGAAACACCATATATTTT
J: TRBJ1-2; D: -; length: 13; V: TRBV6-6; size: -; CDR3: CASSQQGFVGYTF; DNA: TGTGCCAGCAGTCAACAGGGATTTGTTGGCTACACCTTC
J: TRBJ2-7; D: TRBD2; length: 16; V: TRBV7-2; size: -; CDR3: CASSLQAGGPPYEQYF; DNA: TGTGCCAGCAGCTTACAAGCGGGGGGGCCGCCCTACGAGCAGTACTTC
J: TRBJ2-1; D: -; length: 15; V: TRBV11-2; size: -; CDR3: CASSLAWGSGNEQFF; DNA: TGTGCCAGCAGCTTAGCTTGGGGCTCGGGCAATGAGCAGTTCTTC
J: TRBJ2-7; D: -; length: 11; V: TRBV7-2; size: -; CDR3: CASSLPPEQYF; DNA: TGTGCCAGCAGCCTCCCCCCCGAGCAGTACTTC
J: TRBJ2-3; D: -; length: 14; V: TRBV30; size: -; CDR3: CAWSVSGGGDTQYF; DNA: TGTGCCTGGAGTGTATCCGGGGGTGGAGATACGCAGTATTTT
J: TRBJ1-5; D: -; length: 13; V: TRBV19; size: -; CDR3: CASSMFSGQPQHF; DNA: TGTGCCAGTAGTATGTTTTCCGGTCAGCCCCAGCATTTT
J: TRBJ2-7; D: -; length: 15; V: TRBV21-1; size: -; CDR3: CASSNGDRPTYEQYF; DNA: TGTGCCAGCAGCAACGGGGACAGACCTACCTACGAGCAGTACTTC
J: TRBJ1-2; D: TRBD1; length: 13; V: TRBV19; size: -; CDR3: CASRQGPFYGYTF; DNA: TGTGCCAGTCGACAGGGCCCCTTCTATGGCTACACCTTC
J: TRBJ1-4; D: TRBD1; length: 15; V: TRBV5-5; size: -; CDR3: CASSRSTGQVEKLFF; DNA: TGTGCCAGCAGCCGTTCGACGGGACAGGTTGAAAAACTGTTTTTT
J: TRBJ1-1; D: TRBD1; length: 15; V: TRBV4-3; size: -; CDR3: CASRAQGALGTEAFF; DNA: TGCGCCAGCAGGGCGCAGGGGGCATTGGGTACTGAAGCTTTCTTT
J: TRBJ2-7; D: -; length: 17; V: TRBV27; size: -; CDR3: CASSPIPRRAKDPEQYF; DNA: TGTGCCAGCAGTCCAATCCCGCGGAGGGCTAAGGACCCCGAGCAGTACTTC
J: TRBJ2-7; D: -; length: 14; V: TRBV7-8; size: -; CDR3: CASSLSGLIYEQYF; DNA: TGTGCCAGCAGCTTATCCGGACTAATCTACGAGCAGTACTTC
J: TRBJ2-3; D: TRBD1; length: 16; V: TRBV18; size: -; CDR3: CASSPSSHRGEDTQYF; DNA: TGTGCCAGCTCACCTTCGTCTCACAGGGGGGAAGATACGCAGTATTTT
J: TRBJ2-3; D: -; length: 15; V: TRBV9; size: -; CDR3: CASSVVGVSTDTQYF; DNA: TGTGCCAGCAGCGTAGTCGGGGTATCCACAGATACGCAGTATTTT
J: TRBJ1-1; D: TRBD1; length: 14; V: TRBV11-2; size: -; CDR3: CASSRRQGITEAFF; DNA: TGTGCCAGCAGCCGCCGACAGGGTATCACTGAAGCTTTCTTT
J: TRBJ1-1; D: TRBD1; length: 15; V: TRBV5-1; size: -; CDR3: CASSLEVFRTGEAFF; DNA: TGCGCCAGCAGCTTGGAGGTCTTCCGGACAGGGGAAGCTTTCTTT
J: TRBJ1-6; D: -; length: 14; V: TRBV18; size: -; CDR3: CASSPVSTGSPLHF; DNA: TGTGCCAGCTCACCAGTGTCCACAGGGTCACCCCTCCACTTT
J: TRBJ2-7; D: TRBD1; length: 14; V: TRBV7-2; size: -; CDR3: CASSLDRGTHEQYF; DNA: TGTGCCAGCAGCCTGGACAGGGGAACCCACGAGCAGTACTTC
J: TRBJ2-7; D: -; length: 11; V: TRBV20-1; size: -; CDR3: CSARGVSEQYF; DNA: TGCAGTGCCAGGGGGGTCTCTGAGCAGTACTTC
J: TRBJ2-1; D: TRBD2; length: 14; V: TRBV7-2; size: once; CDR3: CASSPQWRGSEQFF; DNA: TGTGCCAGCAGCCCCCAGTGGCGGGGGAGCGAGCAGTTCTTC
J: TRBJ2-7; D: TRBD1; length: 15; V: TRBV18; size: -; CDR3: CASSPLSGQGSSQYF; DNA: TGTGCCAGCTCACCACTTTCTGGACAGGGATCTTCGCAGTACTTC
J: TRBJ2-7; D: -; length: 14; V: TRBV19; size: -; CDR3: CASSISSGSYEQYF; DNA: TGTGCCAGTAGTATCAGTTCAGGTAGCTACGAGCAGTACTTC
J: TRBJ1-6; D: -; length: 15; V: TRBV5-1; size: -; CDR3: CASSTGLDGNSPLHF; DNA: TGCGCCAGCAGTACAGGGTTGGATGGTAATTCACCCCTCCACTTT
J: TRBJ2-5; D: -; length: 14; V: TRBV5-5; size: -; CDR3: CASSDPTVGETQYF; DNA: TGTGCCAGCAGCGACCCGACAGTTGGAGAGACCCAGTACTTC
J: TRBJ1-1; D: -; length: 14; V: TRBV7-2; size: -; CDR3: CASSLEGGVTEAFF; DNA: TGTGCCAGCAGCTTAGAGGGAGGCGTCACTGAAGCTTTCTTT
J: TRBJ2-5; D: -; length: 13; V: TRBV12-3/TRBV12-4; size: -; CDR3: CASRRSGSETQYF; DNA: TGTGCCAGCCGACGCTCGGGATCTGAGACCCAGTACTTC
J: TRBJ1-2; D: -; length: 14; V: TRBV18; size: once; CDR3: CASSPTGSGYGYTF; DNA: TGTGCCAGCTCTCCAACCGGGAGCGGCTATGGCTACACCTTC
J: TRBJ2-3; D: TRBD2; length: 14; V: TRBV29-1; size: -; CDR3: CSVPSGGGTDTQYF; DNA: TGCAGCGTTCCCAGCGGGGGCGGCACAGATACGCAGTATTTT
J: TRBJ1-1; D: -; length: 14; V: TRBV7-9; size: -; CDR3: CASSLESRLAEAFF; DNA: TGTGCCAGCAGCTTAGAGTCGAGGTTGGCTGAAGCTTTCTTT
J: TRBJ1-5; D: -; length: 13; V: TRBV27; size: once; CDR3: CALERGGIQPQHF; DNA: TGTGCCTTGGAAAGGGGGGGAATTCAGCCCCAGCATTTT
J: TRBJ1-2; D: TRBD1; length: 14; V: TRBV5-1; size: -; CDR3: CASSSNQGANGYTF; DNA: TGCGCCAGCAGCTCAAACCAGGGGGCGAATGGCTACACCTTC
J: TRBJ1-3; D: TRBD1; length: 13; V: TRBV10-3; size: -; CDR3: CATTGDSGNTIYF; DNA: TGTGCCACTACAGGGGATTCTGGAAACACCATATATTTT